A single sample is the source of the 32 T cell receptor beta chains below, sequenced in a study of blood T cell repertoires in COVID-19. Repertoires were generated with immunoSEQ multiplex PCR, while TCRdb's copy carries only in-frame clones and drops some. The table shows some 70,000 clones, with about 83% occurring only once. The sequenced material came from peripheral blood. These receptor sequences come from a man aged 50-60 years with active COVID-19.

This chain links TRBV6-2 or TRBV6-3 with TRBJ1-5; D ambiguous. The CDR3 runs 14 residues. V lost 3 bases to trimming and J lost 3 bases, with 9 bases between them. Germline lookup yields CDR1 MNHEY and CDR2 SVGEGT. CDR3 nucleotides: TGTGCCAGCAGTTATAGTAATCCCAATCAGCCCCAGCATTTT. Residues: CASSYSNPNQPQHF.

The V call is TRBV30, the J call TRBJ1-1; D possibly corresponds to TRBD1 (5 bases). In germline, CDR1 is GTSNPN, CDR2 SVGIG (reference sequence). The V gene lost 0 bases and the J gene lost 6 bases, with 14 bases spanning the gap. The CDR3 has 14 residues. The CDR3 DNA sequence: TGTGCCTGGAGTGTAGGGGTGGCGGGGGCTGAAGCTTTCTTT. This gives the protein CAWSVGVAGAEAFF.

This rearrangement joins TRBV18 to TRBJ2-7; D remains unclear. The germline CDR1 and CDR2 sequences are KGHSH and LQKENI. This CDR3 is built from 14 residues. Trimming took 0 bases from V and 1 from J, leaving 7 bases between them. DNA for the CDR3: TGTGCCAGCTCACCACCGGGCACTTCCTACGAGCAGTACTTC. It yields the protein CASSPPGTSYEQYF.

This clone is judged medium-sized. This CDR3 is CASSQGVGEAFF. CDR3 nucleotides: TGTGCCAGCAGTCAAGGGGTAGGTGAAGCTTTCTTT. The chain links TRBV9 to TRBJ1-1, with D possibly TRBD1 on 5 matching bases. Looked up from germline, CDR1 is SGDLS and CDR2 is YYNGEE. V was cut by 5 bases and J by 7 bases, with 12 bases left in between. There are 12 residues in the CDR3.

The chain combines TRBV6-6 with TRBJ1-5, with 9 bases aligning to TRBD1. V was pared by 6 bases and J by 3 bases, with 3 bases of the junction left unmatched. The CDR3 loop spans 14 amino acids. Per the germline V gene, CDR1 is MNHNY and CDR2 is SVGAGI (reference sequence). The CDR3 bases are TGTGCCAGCAGACGGACAGGGGACAATCAGCCCCAGCATTTT. This sequence encodes CASRRTGDNQPQHF.

The V call is TRBV5-4, the J call TRBJ2-3; D unresolved. Trimming removed 4 bases from V and 0 bases from J, with 15 bases in between. Germline CDR1 and CDR2: SGHNT and YYREEE (reference sequence). This CDR3 comprises 16 residues. This CDR3 is CASSLRISASTDTQYF. In nucleotides, the CDR3 is TGTGCCAGCAGCCTGAGGATTAGTGCTAGCACAGATACGCAGTATTTT.

The V gene is TRBV5-1, the J gene TRBJ2-1, with D maybe TRBD1 (6 bases). With 4 bases removed from V and 3 bases from J, the gap between germline ends came to 14 bases. This CDR3 has 15 residues. Germline V gives CDR1 SGHRS, CDR2 YFSETQ. The CDR3 loop is CASSPLGAHYNEQFF. CDR3 DNA: TGCGCCAGCAGCCCCCTGGGGGCGCACTACAATGAGCAGTTCTTC. Full variable domain (rest looked up from reference TRBV5-1 and TRBJ2-1): KAGVTQTPRYLIKTRGQQVTLSCSPISGHRSVSWYQQTPGQGLQFLFEYFSETQRNKGNFPGRFSGRQFSNSRSEMNVSTLELGDSALYLCASSPLGAHYNEQFFGPGTRLTVL.

The gene calls are TRBV5-1 and TRBJ2-7; D is uncertain. Trimming stripped 0 bases from V and 1 base from J, with 14 bases between. CDR3 length: 16 amino acids. CDR1 is SGHRS, CDR2 YFSETQ, per germline. CDR3 bases: TGCGCCAGCAGCTTGGTAATTAGTTCAGGATCCTACGAGCAGTACTTC. This sequence encodes CASSLVISSGSYEQYF.

The chain carries TRBV10-1 and TRBJ1-1; the D gene is possibly TRBD1 (6 bases). Germline V gene lookup returns CDR1 WNHNN and CDR2 SYGVQD (reference sequence). Deletions cut 4 bases from V and 4 bases from J, with 10 bases between. The CDR3 has 13 residues. CDR3 in amino acids: CASSATGFTEAFF. In DNA, the CDR3 is TGCGCCAGCAGTGCCACAGGGTTCACTGAAGCTTTCTTT.

This clone occurred a few times. The chain has TRBV3-1 (or the pseudogene TRBV3-2) and TRBJ1-3; tentative D call: TRBD1 (6 bases). Between the trimmed V and J ends, which lost 7 bases and 4 bases, there was a span of 17 bases. The germline gives CDR1 LGHDT, CDR2 YNNKEL (reference sequence). CDR3 length: 15 residues. As DNA, the CDR3 is TGTGCCAGCACCCCTCCAGGGGCACGCGGAAACACCATATATTTT. Its translation: CASTPPGARGNTIYF.

V gene TRBV6-5 combines with J gene TRBJ2-4; TRBD2 agrees at 7 bases. The germline V gene has CDR1 MNHEY and CDR2 SVGAGI. Trimming removed 0 bases from V and 0 bases from J; junction bases left unmatched: 2. CDR3 size: 16 residues. CDR3 region: CASSYSLAAAKNIQYF. The CDR3 DNA reads as TGTGCCAGCAGTTACTCCCTAGCGGCAGCCAAAAACATTCAGTACTTC.

This clone turned up a few times. The chain has TRBV5-4 and TRBJ2-5; 8 bases fit TRBD2. V dropped 0 bases and J dropped 7; count of bases not matched to a gene: 5. The CDR3 length is 14 residues. The germline V gene has CDR1 SGHNT and CDR2 YYREEE (reference sequence). For the CDR3, the DNA is TGTGCCAGCAGCTTGGGGACTAGCTCTCGGACCCAGTACTTC. It yields the protein CASSLGTSSRTQYF.

V gene TRBV29-1 combines with J gene TRBJ2-5; 12 bases line up with TRBD1. This CDR3 region has 16 residues. CDR1 and CDR2 from the germline V gene are SQVTM and ANQGSEA. With 2 bases clipped from V and 0 bases from J, the junction kept 4 bases outside the gene matches. The CDR3 loop reads CSVERRDRGHQETQYF. CDR3 coding DNA: TGCAGCGTTGAACGCCGGGACAGGGGGCACCAAGAGACCCAGTACTTC.

This clone was seen a single time. This sequence joins TRBV28 and TRBJ1-6, with D unresolved. CDR3 size: 15 residues. CDR1 MDHEN and CDR2 SYDVKM come from the germline V gene. Trimming left V 4 bases short and J 6 bases short, with 13 bases between. The CDR3 region is CASSYTGITNSPLHF. Written as DNA, the CDR3 is TGTGCCAGCAGTTACACCGGGATCACTAATTCACCCCTCCACTTT.

V usage is TRBV7-2 and J usage is TRBJ1-1; 9 bases are a match to TRBD1. With V trimmed by 4 bases and J by 11 bases, 20 bases remained unmatched. The CDR3 is 17 amino acids. Germline V gene lookup returns CDR1 SGHTA and CDR2 FQGNSA. The CDR3 spells CASSSHLIFTGGGRAFF. The DNA of the CDR3 is TGTGCCAGCAGCTCCCACTTAATATTCACAGGGGGCGGTCGGGCTTTCTTT. The whole variable domain, remainder taken from reference TRBV7-2 and TRBJ1-1, is GAGVSQSPSNKVTEKGKDVELRCDPISGHTALYWYRQSLGQGLEFLIYFQGNSAPDKSGLPSDRFSAERTGGSVSTLTIQRTQQEDSAVYLCASSSHLIFTGGGRAFFGQGTRLTVV.

The rearrangement links TRBV3-1 (or the pseudogene TRBV3-2) to TRBJ2-3; unclear D gene. The CDR3 is made up of 12 amino acids. The germline V and J ends were trimmed by 1 base and 4 bases, with 3 bases remaining between them. Germline CDR1 and CDR2: LGHDT and YNNKEL (reference sequence). This CDR3 is CASSQAADTQYF. CDR3 coding DNA: TGTGCCAGCAGCCAAGCAGCAGATACGCAGTATTTT.

The CDR3 DNA reads TGTGCCAGCACCAGGGGGGGTAGCGGGAGGGCCCTCAACACCGGGGAGCTGTTTTTT. It translates to CASTRGGSGRALNTGELFF. This chain connects TRBV19 to TRBJ2-2; 11 nucleotides match TRBD2. CDR1 and CDR2 from the germline V gene are LNHDA and SQIVND (reference sequence). With 9 bases clipped from V and 2 bases from J, the junction kept 17 bases outside the gene matches. The CDR3 is 19 residues long.

The rearrangement uses TRBV27 and TRBJ2-7, with a weak D call TRBD1 (6 bases). CDR1 is MNHEY and CDR2 is SMNVEV in the germline V gene (reference sequence). The CDR3 has 16 amino acids. The ends were cut back, 5 bases at V and 2 bases at J, with 19 bases in the middle. CDR3: CASSVGSSRDTYEQYF. For the CDR3, the DNA is TGTGCCAGCAGTGTTGGGTCCTCCCGGGACACCTACGAGCAGTACTTC.

J is TRBJ1-1 and V is TRBV28; D might be TRBD1 (6 bases). The CDR3 totals 15 residues. V lost 5 bases to trimming and J lost 1 base, with 14 bases between them. CDR1 is MDHEN and CDR2 is SYDVKM in the germline V gene. CDR3 sequence reads: CASSETGTRNTEAFF. The CDR3 DNA is TGTGCCAGCAGTGAGACCGGGACACGGAACACTGAAGCTTTCTTT.

The rearrangement links TRBV5-8 to TRBJ2-3, with 12 bases lining up with TRBD2. In germline, CDR1 is SGHTS, CDR2 YDEGEE. After removal of 3 bases from V and 0 bases from J, the junction contained 5 bases not matched to a gene. The CDR3 length is 17 residues. The CDR3 coding sequence is TGTGCCAGCAGCTCTAGCGGGGGGGCTCGGAGCACAGATACGCAGTATTTT. It yields the protein CASSSSGGARSTDTQYF.

The chain employs TRBV11-2 and TRBJ1-1; D not resolved. The V end lost 4 bases, the J end lost 4 bases, and 4 bases lay between the germline ends. CDR1 is SGHAT and CDR2 is FQNNGV in the germline V gene. The CDR3 totals 11 residues. CDR3 DNA: TGTGCCAGCAGCTCCCTCACTGAAGCTTTCTTT. Protein product: CASSSLTEAFF.

The chain carries TRBV30 and TRBJ1-3, with TRBD1 as a possible D gene (5 bases). This CDR3 contains 13 residues. V was trimmed by 3 bases and J by 3 bases, leaving 9 bases between them. CDR1 is GTSNPN, CDR2 SVGIG, per germline (reference sequence). DNA for the CDR3: TGTGCCTGGAGACAGGTGGATGGAAACACCATATATTTT. As protein: CAWRQVDGNTIYF.

The CDR3 DNA reads TGTGCCAGCAGCTCCAGAGGAGAGCAGTTCTTC. It specifies CASSSRGEQFF. The chain has TRBV11-2 and TRBJ2-1; no firm D call. The V end was cut by 4 bases, the J end by 10 bases, with 8 bases between. CDR3 length: 11 amino acids. Germline CDR1 and CDR2: SGHAT and FQNNGV.

The chain recombines TRBV10-3 with TRBJ2-2; TRBD1 is a possible D gene (6 bases). CDR3 size: 16 residues. In germline, CDR1 is ENHRY, CDR2 SYGVKD. The ends were cut back, 10 bases at V and 3 bases at J, with 21 bases in the middle. As DNA, the CDR3 is TGTGCCACCAGGCCCCCGAGAACAGGGCACACCGGGGAGCTGTTTTTT. It yields the protein CATRPPRTGHTGELFF.

The rearrangement joins TRBV23-1 to TRBJ1-1; D perhaps matches TRBD1 (5 bases). TRBV23-1 is marked as an open reading frame, function uncertain. This CDR3 spans 14 amino acids. Trimming took 8 bases from V and 7 from J, leaving 20 bases between them. DNA for the CDR3: TGCGCCAGCCCGGAGGGGACGGGCATCAGTGAAGCTTTCTTT. This translates into CASPEGTGISEAFF.

The J gene is TRBJ1-4, the V gene TRBV18, with D hard to call. This CDR3 region has 15 residues. Trimming left V 2 bases short and J 0 bases short, with 7 bases between. Germline V gene data show CDR1 as KGHSH and CDR2 as LQKENI. In DNA form, the CDR3 reads TGTGCCAGCTCACCAGTCGGTCCAACTAATGAAAAACTGTTTTTT. Protein product: CASSPVGPTNEKLFF. Full variable domain (missing parts from reference TRBV18 and TRBJ1-4): NAGVMQNPRHLVRRRGQEARLRCSPMKGHSHVYWYRQLPEEGLKFMVYLQKENIIDESGMPKERFSAEFPKEGPSILRIQQVVRGDSAAYFCASSPVGPTNEKLFFGSGTQLSVL.

The V call is TRBV29-1, the J call TRBJ2-7, with D tentatively TRBD1 (7 bases). V lost 3 bases, J lost 0 bases, and 27 bases lay in between. Looked up from germline, CDR1 is SQVTM and CDR2 is ANQGSEA. The CDR3 consists of 19 residues. Here the CDR3 reads CSVDRGQPGTSTSSYEQYF. The DNA for the CDR3 is TGCAGCGTTGATAGGGGGCAACCCGGGACTTCAACCAGCTCCTACGAGCAGTACTTC.

The chain links TRBV6-5 to TRBJ2-4; 13 bases line up with TRBD2. The V gene end was trimmed by 0 bases and the J gene end by 10 bases; junction bases not matched to a gene: 6. CDR1 is MNHEY and CDR2 is SVGAGI in the germline V gene. CDR3 length equals 16 residues. CDR3 DNA: TGTGCCAGCAGTTACTCCGGACTAGCGGGGGAGGGGATTCAGTACTTC. It translates to CASSYSGLAGEGIQYF.

The V call is TRBV5-5, the J call TRBJ1-4, with D possibly matching TRBD1 (5 bases). Trimming took off 4 bases at V and 0 bases at J, with 13 bases between the two ends. The CDR3 is 16 residues long. Germline CDR1 SGHKS, CDR2 YYEKEE (reference sequence). CDR3 nucleotide sequence: TGTGCCAGCAGCCACTGGGGGGGTGCAACTAATGAAAAACTGTTTTTT. It codes for CASSHWGGATNEKLFF.

The chain couples TRBV6-5 to TRBJ1-6; D perhaps matches TRBD1 (6 bases). Germline assignment: CDR1 MNHEY and CDR2 SVGAGI. The V and J ends lost 6 bases and 14 bases respectively, with 14 bases between them. The CDR3 length is 12 residues. The CDR3 is CASRTGLEALHF. CDR3 sequence (DNA): TGTGCCAGCAGGACAGGATTGGAGGCCCTCCACTTT.

The chain joins TRBV6-5 to TRBJ2-7; TRBD1 matches 8 bases. After removal of 8 bases from V and 1 base from J, the junction contained 7 bases not matched to a gene. The CDR3 loop spans 14 amino acids. Germline-derived CDR1 and CDR2 are MNHEY and SVGAGI. CDR3 residues: CASAGTGVSYEQYF. CDR3 DNA: TGTGCCAGCGCCGGGACAGGAGTTTCCTACGAGCAGTACTTC.

V usage is TRBV11-3 and J usage is TRBJ1-5; 7 bases align to TRBD1. Germline-derived CDR1 and CDR2 are SGHNT and YENEEA. There are 18 residues in the CDR3. The ends lost 1 base at V and 2 bases at J; junction bases unmatched: 11. CDR3 protein: CASSLASGVGQCNQPQHF. CDR3 sequence (DNA): TGTGCCAGCAGCTTAGCCTCCGGGGTGGGACAGTGCAATCAGCCCCAGCATTTT.